Below are 31 T cell receptor beta chains sequenced from a single sample in a study of T cell changes during pregnancy in multiple sclerosis. Clones were sequenced by immunoSEQ multiplex PCR, and TCRdb holds only the in-frame ones, with some missing. In the table there are some 21,000 clones, about 88% of which are singletons. The source material was CD8+ T cells from peripheral blood mononuclear cells, sampled in the second trimester of pregnancy. All receptors come from a female donor in good health, enrolled as a control in a pregnancy study.

The gene calls are TRBV15 and TRBJ2-5; unclear D gene. The germline V gene has CDR1 LNHNV and CDR2 YYDKDF (reference sequence). The germline V and J ends were trimmed by 0 bases and 5 bases, with 7 bases remaining between them. CDR3 length equals 13 residues. CDR3 DNA: TGTGCCACCAGCAGAGATGCGATGGAGACCCAGTACTTC. It specifies CATSRDAMETQYF.

The chain uses TRBV9 and TRBJ2-1; weak D call: TRBD2 (5 bases). The CDR3 extends over 13 amino acids. The germline V and J ends were trimmed by 4 bases and 7 bases, with 12 bases remaining between them. The germline V gene has CDR1 SGDLS and CDR2 YYNGEE. The DNA for the CDR3 is TGTGCCAGCAGCCCTGACCCGGGGAATGAGCAGTTCTTC. Translated, it gives CASSPDPGNEQFF.

This clone was seen a few times. The J gene is TRBJ1-3, the V gene TRBV15; D might be TRBD1 (6 bases). Germline V gene sequence: CDR1 LNHNV, CDR2 YYDKDF (reference sequence). CDR3 length: 14 amino acids. The CDR3 nucleotides read TGTGCGTCCCAGGGACACCAATCTGGAAACACCATATATTTT. The encoded protein is CASQGHQSGNTIYF.

This clone came up a few times. The V call is TRBV6-6, the J call TRBJ1-5; no reliable D call. The V end lost 8 bases, the J end lost 1 base, and 9 bases lay between the germline ends. CDR1 is MNHNY and CDR2 is SVGAGI in the germline V gene (reference sequence). The CDR3 totals 13 residues. In DNA form, the CDR3 reads TGTGCCAGCGGAGAATGGAGCAATCAGCCCCAGCATTTT. Encoded protein: CASGEWSNQPQHF.

V gene TRBV5-1 combines with J gene TRBJ2-5, with a possible D match to TRBD2 (6 bases). The germline V gene encodes CDR1 SGHRS and CDR2 YFSETQ. V gave up 6 bases and J gave up 8 bases, with 11 bases separating them. The CDR3 loop spans 11 amino acids. CDR3: CASTGEGTQYF. The CDR3 bases are TGCGCCAGCACGGGAGAAGGAACCCAGTACTTC.

This clone came up a few times. CDR3 sequence (DNA): TGTGCCAGCAGTGACTCCTCGGGACAGTACAATGAGCAGTTCTTC. Amino acid sequence: CASSDSSGQYNEQFF. The chain combines TRBV6-4 with TRBJ2-1; 7 bases align to TRBD1. Trimming took 0 bases from V and 4 from J; bases not matched to a gene: 3. The CDR3 sequence is 15 residues long. The germline V gene has CDR1 MRHNA and CDR2 SNTAGT.

The chain joins TRBV6-5 to TRBJ1-4; no clear D. Trimming shortened V by 2 bases and J by 8 bases, and 6 bases separated the two germline ends. CDR1 and CDR2 (germline): MNHEY, SVGAGI. The CDR3 consists of 12 residues. The CDR3, as DNA: TGTGCCAGCAGTTACCCCGGGGAAAAACTGTTTTTT. Its translation: CASSYPGEKLFF.

This rearrangement joins TRBV2 to TRBJ1-2; TRBD1 is a possible D gene (6 bases). Looked up from germline, CDR1 is SNHLY and CDR2 is FYNNEI. The ends were cut back, 8 bases at V and 1 base at J, with 20 bases in the middle. The CDR3 covers 16 residues. The CDR3: CASASNADSYNYGYTF. CDR3 sequence (DNA): TGTGCCAGCGCCTCTAACGCGGACAGTTATAACTATGGCTACACCTTC.

V gene TRBV5-1 combines with J gene TRBJ2-2; possible D gene TRBD2, 6 bases. V gave up 0 bases and J gave up 0 bases, with 12 bases separating them. Germline values: CDR1 SGHRS, CDR2 YFSETQ. The CDR3 has 17 amino acids. The CDR3 loop is CASSLAPGGANTGELFF. CDR3 nucleotides: TGCGCCAGCAGCTTGGCCCCTGGCGGGGCGAACACCGGGGAGCTGTTTTTT.

The chain uses TRBV5-6 and TRBJ1-2, with 10 bases matching TRBD1. V dropped 6 bases and J dropped 6; count of bases not matched to a gene: 8. Germline V CDR1 and CDR2: SGHDT, YYEEEE. The CDR3 contains 14 residues. CDR3 residues: CASTQPGTGDGYTF. DNA for the CDR3: TGTGCCAGCACCCAACCCGGGACAGGGGATGGCTACACCTTC.

This clone is medium-sized by share. The gene calls are TRBV18 and TRBJ2-3, with 9 bases identical to TRBD2. The CDR3 has 17 amino acids. The trim removed 5 bases at V and 0 bases at J, leaving 9 bases unmatched. Germline CDR1 and CDR2: KGHSH and LQKENI. The CDR3 DNA follows: TGTGCCAGCTCATTCTACCATCTAGCGGGAAGCACAGATACGCAGTATTTT. Translating gives CASSFYHLAGSTDTQYF.

The V gene is TRBV25-1, the J gene TRBJ1-6; D is uncertain. CDR1 and CDR2 (germline): MGHDK, SYGVNS. With 4 bases removed from V and 0 bases from J, the gap between germline ends came to 13 bases. This CDR3 comprises 17 residues. The CDR3 here is CASSGSLTSSYNSPLHF. The DNA for the CDR3 is TGTGCCAGCAGTGGGAGCCTCACGAGCTCCTATAATTCACCCCTCCACTTT.

The chain links TRBV4-1 to TRBJ1-2, with 9 bases lining up with TRBD1. The CDR3 runs 16 residues. From germline, CDR1 is MGHRA and CDR2 YSYEKL. V was pared by 3 bases and J by 4 bases, with 9 bases of the junction left unmatched. This CDR3 reads CASSHLTGTGTYGYTF. CDR3 sequence (DNA): TGCGCCAGCAGCCACCTTACCGGGACAGGGACCTATGGCTACACCTTC.

The chain carries TRBV19 and TRBJ2-7, with D unclear. Germline V lookup: CDR1 LNHDA, CDR2 SQIVND (reference sequence). This CDR3 spans 13 amino acids. The germline V and J ends were trimmed by 3 bases and 2 bases, with 8 bases remaining between them. CDR3 sequence reads: CASSIAVTYEQYF. The CDR3 bases are TGTGCCAGTAGTATTGCAGTCACCTACGAGCAGTACTTC. Complete variable domain (other parts from reference TRBV19 and TRBJ2-7): DGGITQSPKYLFRKEGQNVTLSCEQNLNHDAMYWYRQDPGQGLRLIYYSQIVNDFQKGDIAEGYSVSREKKESFPLTVTSAQKNPTAFYLCASSIAVTYEQYFGPGTRLTVT.

The chain couples TRBV7-6 to TRBJ2-7, with 11 bases aligning to TRBD1. Germline trimming cut 5 bases from V and 5 bases from J; bases unmatched to any gene: 5. The CDR3 totals 14 residues. Germline assignment: CDR1 SGHVS and CDR2 FNYEAQ. Here the CDR3 reads CASSDGTGGNEQYF. CDR3 nucleotide sequence: TGTGCCAGCAGCGACGGGACAGGGGGAAACGAGCAGTACTTC.

This clone appeared once. The V call is TRBV10-2, the J call TRBJ1-1; 8 bases line up with TRBD1. The J segment lost 3 bases and the V segment lost 3 bases, leaving 9 bases of the junction unmatched. The CDR3 is 16 amino acids. Germline CDR1 and CDR2: WSHSY and SAAADI. The CDR3 protein is CASSDGPGGSDTEAFF. The CDR3 nucleotides read TGCGCCAGCAGTGATGGGCCAGGGGGCTCGGACACTGAAGCTTTCTTT.

This chain connects TRBV6-4 to TRBJ2-1; D unclear. Germline V CDR1 and CDR2: MRHNA, SNTAGT. Trimming took 6 bases from V and 0 from J, leaving 3 bases between them. The CDR3 runs 12 residues. The CDR3 DNA reads TGTGCCAGCAGCCGCTCCTACAATGAGCAGTTCTTC. Protein: CASSRSYNEQFF.

The J gene is TRBJ2-6, the V gene TRBV30; D is ambiguous. The CDR3 contains 14 residues. Germline V gene lookup returns CDR1 GTSNPN and CDR2 SVGIG (reference sequence). V gave up 3 bases and J gave up 3 bases, with 9 bases separating them. The DNA of the CDR3 is TGTGCCTGGAGGCCAGGTTTTGGGGCCAACGTCCTGACTTTC. Amino acids: CAWRPGFGANVLTF.

The genes are TRBV5-6 and TRBJ1-1; D remains unclear. The CDR3 has 15 residues. The germline CDR1 and CDR2 sequences are SGHDT and YYEEEE. V lost 4 bases to trimming and J lost 4 bases, with 17 bases between them. CDR3 sequence (DNA): TGTGCCAGCAGCCCCACAGCGGCGGTTCTCACTGAAGCTTTCTTT. Its translation is CASSPTAAVLTEAFF. Based on the CDR3 plus reference TRBV5-6 and TRBJ1-1, the full variable domain is DAGVTQSPTHLIKTRGQQVTLRCSPKSGHDTVSWYQQALGQGPQFIFQYYEEEERQRGNFPDRFSGHQFPNYSSELNVNALLLGDSALYLCASSPTAAVLTEAFFGQGTRLTVV.

This chain connects TRBV28 to TRBJ2-7, with 8 bases lining up with TRBD1. The CDR3 sequence is 14 residues long. Losses at the gene ends were 7 bases for V and 0 bases for J; bases not matched to a gene: 5. Per the germline V gene, CDR1 is MDHEN and CDR2 is SYDVKM. CDR3 nucleotides: TGTGCCAGCACCAACACAGGGGGCTCCTACGAGCAGTACTTC. Its translation is CASTNTGGSYEQYF. Variable domain in full (rest from reference TRBV28 and TRBJ2-7): DVKVTQSSRYLVKRTGEKVFLECVQDMDHENMFWYRQDPGLGLRLIYFSYDVKMKEKGDIPEGYSVSREKKERFSLILESASTNQTSMYLCASTNTGGSYEQYFGPGTRLTVT.

The chain joins TRBV5-6 to TRBJ2-7; perhaps TRBD2 as D (6 bases). Trimming removed 4 bases at V and 1 base at J, with 12 bases between. The CDR3 length is 14 residues. Germline V gene lookup returns CDR1 SGHDT and CDR2 YYEEEE. The CDR3, as DNA: TGTGCCAGCAGCGCCTTTGGGGGGTCCTACGAGCAGTACTTC. As protein: CASSAFGGSYEQYF.

The chain recombines TRBV6-1 with TRBJ1-1, with D perhaps matching TRBD1 (6 bases). This CDR3 is 14 amino acids long. In germline, CDR1 is MNHNS, CDR2 SASEGT. V lost 6 bases, J lost 1 base, and 12 bases lay in between. The CDR3 sequence is CASSVGGENTEAFF. CDR3 DNA sequence: TGTGCCAGCAGCGTAGGGGGGGAGAACACTGAAGCTTTCTTT.

This rearrangement joins TRBV28 to TRBJ2-1; TRBD2 agrees at 9 bases. The CDR3 loop spans 15 amino acids. CDR1 MDHEN and CDR2 SYDVKM come from the germline V gene. The junction had 7 bases not matched to a gene; V was cut back by 3 bases and J by 7 bases. The CDR3 region is CASSLLAGESNEQFF. CDR3 sequence (DNA): TGTGCCAGCAGTTTGTTAGCGGGAGAGAGTAATGAGCAGTTCTTC.

The genes are TRBV28 and TRBJ2-1; D is possibly TRBD1 (6 bases). Per germline, CDR1 MDHEN and CDR2 SYDVKM. V dropped 2 bases and J dropped 5 bases, with 13 bases sitting between them. The length of the CDR3 is 15 residues. The CDR3 loop is CASSLEGQTNNEQFF. CDR3 in DNA: TGTGCCAGCAGTTTAGAAGGACAGACAAACAATGAGCAGTTCTTC.

The chain is built from TRBV27 and TRBJ2-1; no reliable D call. Germline loops: CDR1 MNHEY, CDR2 SMNVEV (reference sequence). V was shortened by 5 bases and J by 1 base, with 6 bases between the two germline ends. There are 13 residues in the CDR3. The CDR3 nucleotides are TGTGCCAGCAGTGCCAGGTCCTACAATGAGCAGTTCTTC. Amino acids: CASSARSYNEQFF.

The chain links TRBV4-2 to TRBJ2-1; 8 bases align to TRBD2. The CDR3 spans 15 residues. Germline V lookup: CDR1 LGHNA, CDR2 YNFKEQ. V dropped 1 base and J dropped 8; count of bases not matched to a gene: 7. In nucleotides, the CDR3 is TGTGCCAGCAGCCAAGGTTCGAGCGGGGGCGATGAGCAGTTCTTC. Translation: CASSQGSSGGDEQFF.

V and J are TRBV6-5 and TRBJ2-1; D perhaps matches TRBD1 (6 bases). CDR3 size: 15 residues. Trimming removed 0 bases from V and 5 bases from J, with 11 bases in between. Per germline, CDR1 MNHEY and CDR2 SVGAGI. CDR3 residues: CASSYSRTGNNEQFF. The DNA for the CDR3 is TGTGCCAGCAGTTACTCACGCACAGGGAACAATGAGCAGTTCTTC.

The J gene is TRBJ1-2, the V gene TRBV6-5; D is possibly TRBD1 (5 bases). CDR3 size: 15 residues. Germline assignment: CDR1 MNHEY and CDR2 SVGAGI. Deletions cut 2 bases from V and 2 bases from J, with 12 bases between. This chain's CDR3 is CASSYVEGQNYGYTF. In DNA form, the CDR3 reads TGTGCCAGCAGTTACGTGGAGGGGCAGAACTATGGCTACACCTTC.

The V call is TRBV19, the J call TRBJ1-1; tentatively, D is TRBD1 (6 bases). V was shortened by 11 bases and J by 3 bases, with 19 bases between the two germline ends. The CDR3 length is 14 residues. CDR1 is LNHDA and CDR2 is SQIVND in the germline V gene (reference sequence). The CDR3 is CALFPAGEHTEAFF. DNA of the CDR3: TGTGCCCTTTTCCCTGCAGGGGAACACACTGAAGCTTTCTTT.

This clone was seen only a few times. The chain combines TRBV9 with TRBJ1-2; D is possibly TRBD1 (6 bases). Trimming removed 0 bases at V and 4 bases at J, with 10 bases between. The CDR3 is made up of 14 amino acids. CDR1 SGDLS and CDR2 YYNGEE come from the germline V gene. CDR3 DNA sequence: TGTGCCAGCAGCGTAGGTGGGGGCACCTATGGCTACACCTTC. It yields the protein CASSVGGGTYGYTF.

The chain carries TRBV7-9 and TRBJ1-2, with D possibly matching TRBD1 (6 bases). From germline, CDR1 is SEHNR and CDR2 FQNEAQ (reference sequence). Trimming took 5 bases from V and 14 from J, leaving 18 bases between them. The CDR3 extends over 12 amino acids. The CDR3 region is CASSLWAQDSTF. The DNA for the CDR3 is TGTGCCAGCAGCCTTTGGGCGCAGGACAGTACCTTC.